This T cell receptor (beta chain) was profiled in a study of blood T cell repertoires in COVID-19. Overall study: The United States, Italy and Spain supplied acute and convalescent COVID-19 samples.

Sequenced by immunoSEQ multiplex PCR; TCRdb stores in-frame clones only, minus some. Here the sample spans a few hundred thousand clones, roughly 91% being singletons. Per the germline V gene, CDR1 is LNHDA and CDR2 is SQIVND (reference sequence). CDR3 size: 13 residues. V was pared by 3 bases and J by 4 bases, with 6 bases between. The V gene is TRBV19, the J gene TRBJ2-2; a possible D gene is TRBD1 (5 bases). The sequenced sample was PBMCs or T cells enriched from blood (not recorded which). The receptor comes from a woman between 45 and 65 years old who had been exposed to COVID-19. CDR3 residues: CASSIGATGELFF. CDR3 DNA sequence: TGTGCCAGTAGTATTGGGGCCACCGGGGAGCTGTTTTTT.